The next 14 T cell receptor beta chains were all read from a single sample in a study of blood T cell repertoires in COVID-19. Assay: immunoSEQ multiplex PCR; the TCRdb copy retains only in-frame clones and omits some. This table holds a few hundred thousand clones, roughly 86% found once. The specimen sequenced was peripheral blood. Source of these receptors: a woman between 70 and 85 years old with active or convalescent COVID-19.

V usage is TRBV15 and J usage is TRBJ2-1; 7 bases agree with TRBD1. After removal of 0 bases from V and 7 bases from J, the junction contained 15 bases not matched to a gene. The CDR3 runs 18 residues. Germline CDR1 and CDR2: LNHNV and YYDKDF (reference sequence). The CDR3 region is CATSRDMGKGGVENEQFF. CDR3 sequence (DNA): TGTGCCACCAGCAGAGATATGGGAAAAGGGGGCGTCGAGAATGAGCAGTTCTTC.

CDR3 sequence: CASSQIATYYSNQPQHF. The CDR3 DNA follows: TGTGCCAGCAGCCAAATTGCCACTTATTATAGCAATCAGCCCCAGCATTTT. The J gene is TRBJ1-5, the V gene TRBV7-2; D gene uncertain. The CDR3 totals 17 residues. CDR1 SGHTA and CDR2 FQGNSA come from the germline V gene. V lost 5 bases and J lost 0, with 17 bases in between.

The chain couples TRBV6-4 to TRBJ2-7, with TRBD2 as a possible D gene (5 bases). This CDR3 has 12 amino acids. The V end lost 9 bases, the J end lost 2 bases, and 11 bases lay between the germline ends. The germline gives CDR1 MRHNA, CDR2 SNTAGT. The chain's CDR3 is CARTRGTYEQYF. The CDR3 region has the DNA TGTGCCAGGACACGGGGAACCTACGAGCAGTACTTC.

This clone was seen a single time. The gene calls are TRBV24-1 and TRBJ1-2; D might be TRBD1 (6 bases). Trimming took off 3 bases at V and 4 bases at J, with 11 bases between the two ends. Germline V gives CDR1 KGHDR, CDR2 SFDVKD. This CDR3 region has 14 residues. CDR3 loop: CATSDPGTLYGYTF. The DNA of the CDR3 is TGTGCCACCAGTGATCCAGGGACACTCTATGGCTACACCTTC.

In DNA form, the CDR3 reads TGTGCCAGCAGTTTAAAACCCCGGACAGGGGTACAATCCCCTACCCGTCCTGAGACCCAGTACTTC. The encoded protein is CASSLKPRTGVQSPTRPETQYF. The V and J genes are TRBV11-2 and TRBJ2-5; 9 bases fit TRBD1. Germline-derived CDR1 and CDR2 are SGHAT and FQNNGV. J was trimmed by 5 bases and V by 6 bases; bases with no gene match: 31. This CDR3 spans 22 amino acids.

This chain links TRBV27 with TRBJ1-6; 9 bases are shared with TRBD1. Germline CDR1 MNHEY, CDR2 SMNVEV (reference sequence). Trimming took 8 bases from V and 7 from J; bases not matched to a gene: 6. This CDR3 has 14 amino acids. The CDR3 bases are TGTGCCAGCTTCGCCGGGACAGGGAATTCACCCCTCCACTTT. Translated: CASFAGTGNSPLHF.

This clone was observed a single time. The CDR3 sequence is CASSYSRQETQYF. CDR3 coding DNA: TGTGCCAGCAGTTACTCGCGTCAAGAGACCCAGTACTTC. The V call is TRBV6-2 or TRBV6-3, the J call TRBJ2-5; D is undetermined. Looked up from germline, CDR1 is MNHEY and CDR2 is SVGEGT. Trimming took off 0 bases at V and 2 bases at J, with 4 bases between the two ends. The CDR3 length is 13 residues.

V usage is TRBV5-8 and J usage is TRBJ1-5, with 8 bases matching TRBD1. The CDR3 contains 15 residues. V was clipped by 2 bases and J by 4 bases; unmatched bases: 5. Germline-derived CDR1 and CDR2 are SGHTS and YDEGEE. This chain's CDR3 is CASSFYRQGNQPQHF. Here the CDR3 DNA reads TGTGCCAGCAGCTTTTATAGACAGGGGAATCAGCCCCAGCATTTT.

This chain uses TRBV5-1 with TRBJ2-3, with no clear D. The CDR3 contains 16 residues. The germline V gene has CDR1 SGHRS and CDR2 YFSETQ. V shed 0 bases and J shed 5 bases, with 16 bases lying between them. CDR3 region: CASSLATLRTLDTQYF. CDR3 DNA sequence: TGCGCCAGCAGCTTGGCCACGCTACGAACTTTAGATACGCAGTATTTT.

The DNA for the CDR3 is TGCGCCAGCAGCTGGCGACAAGGTCGAACGGACACTGAAGCTTTCTTT. It is translated as CASSWRQGRTDTEAFF. The chain links TRBV5-1 to TRBJ1-1; D ambiguous. From germline, CDR1 is SGHRS and CDR2 YFSETQ. The V end lost 3 bases, the J end lost 3 bases, and 18 bases lay between the germline ends. The CDR3 spans 16 residues.

This chain uses TRBV12-5 with TRBJ1-6, with D maybe TRBD1 (5 bases). CDR1 and CDR2 (germline): LGHNT, FRNRAP. The CDR3 covers 15 residues. The V end was cut by 4 bases, the J end by 9 bases, with 16 bases between. This chain's CDR3 is CASGSGQGSGSPLHF. For the CDR3, the DNA is TGTGCTAGTGGTTCGGGTCAGGGAAGTGGTTCACCCCTCCACTTT.

This clone was seen more than once but under ten times. This chain links TRBV14 with TRBJ1-1; no clear D. In germline, CDR1 is SGHDN, CDR2 FVKESK. The CDR3 is made up of 13 amino acids. V was shortened by 2 bases and J by 7 bases, with 11 bases between the two germline ends. The CDR3 DNA sequence: TGTGCCAGCAGCCAATGGTCATCCGGTGAAGCTTTCTTT. Translated, it gives CASSQWSSGEAFF.

The chain employs TRBV6-5 and TRBJ2-5; the match to TRBD2 covers 11 bases. Germline CDR1 MNHEY, CDR2 SVGAGI. The V gene end was trimmed by 3 bases and the J gene end by 5 bases; junction bases not matched to a gene: 8. The CDR3 is 16 residues long. The CDR3 sequence is CASSYDSGGAEETQYF. The CDR3, as DNA: TGTGCCAGCAGTTATGATAGCGGGGGGGCCGAGGAGACCCAGTACTTC.

V gene TRBV27 combines with J gene TRBJ1-2; 7 nucleotides line up with TRBD1. The CDR3 spans 14 residues. V trimming: 3 bases; J trimming: 4 bases; junction bases outside the gene matches: 5. Germline V lookup: CDR1 MNHEY, CDR2 SMNVEV (reference sequence). The CDR3 spells CASSFQGDIYGYTF. In DNA form, the CDR3 reads TGTGCCAGCAGTTTCCAGGGGGACATCTATGGCTACACCTTC.